These 11 T cell receptor beta chains were all obtained from the same sample, sequenced in a study of shared clonotypes between healthy human individuals (TCRdb year 2020). The method behind the library was the immunoSEQ multiplex PCR assay. TCRdb retrieved this table from immuneACCESS and kept in-frame rearrangements only. Not all clones are present; in checked studies, unresolved V genes account for under half, and no reason is known for the remainder. The table for this sample lists millions of clones; just over 90% of them were counted only once. The biggest ten clones account for roughly 0.14% of the sample. Sequencing was done on a sample of naive CD4+ T cells sorted from blood. Taken with the paper, the label for cell subset or site translates to: CD45RA+ positively selected. Source of these receptors: a man between 18 and 35 years old in good health.

J is TRBJ2-2 and V is TRBV7-2; unclear D gene. Trimming left V 1 base short and J 7 bases short, with 13 bases between. Germline loops: CDR1 SGHTA, CDR2 FQGNSA. The CDR3 contains 15 residues. CDR3 residues: CASSLDALRGGELFF. The CDR3 DNA reads as TGTGCCAGCAGCTTAGATGCTTTAAGAGGCGGGGAGCTGTTTTTT.

V usage is TRBV7-2 and J usage is TRBJ1-2; D is uncertain. The length of the CDR3 is 14 residues. Trimming removed 3 bases at V and 0 bases at J, with 8 bases between. The germline gives CDR1 SGHTA, CDR2 FQGNSA. The CDR3 is CASSFLQSNYGYTF. CDR3 DNA sequence: TGTGCCAGCAGCTTTTTACAGTCTAACTATGGCTACACCTTC.

The rearrangement uses TRBV28 and TRBJ2-1, with TRBD2 matching 10 bases. The CDR3 is 21 amino acids. Trimming took 3 bases from V and 8 from J; bases not matched to a gene: 25. CDR1 is MDHEN, CDR2 SYDVKM, per germline. The CDR3 loop is CASSFSSSYTAGGPTLDEQFF. CDR3 in DNA: TGTGCCAGCAGTTTCAGCAGTTCTTATACAGCGGGAGGGCCGACTCTGGATGAGCAGTTCTTC.

Regarding this clone: In the same sample, other DNA sequences code for this CDR3. The chain recombines TRBV7-2 with TRBJ2-5; D gene unclear. Trimming took off 8 bases at V and 1 base at J, with 11 bases between the two ends. This CDR3 has 13 amino acids. Per germline, CDR1 SGHTA and CDR2 FQGNSA. The CDR3 coding sequence is TGTGCCAGCTCCAAAAGTACCCAAGAGACCCAGTACTTC. It encodes CASSKSTQETQYF.

This clone was seen just once. This chain uses TRBV10-3 with TRBJ1-1; tentatively, D is TRBD1 (6 bases). V was shortened by 11 bases and J by 1 base, with 26 bases between the two germline ends. This CDR3 is built from 17 residues. Germline V CDR1 and CDR2: ENHRY, SYGVKD. Here the CDR3 reads CAAGVSSKGEGNTEAFF. The CDR3 coding sequence is TGTGCCGCAGGCGTCAGTTCTAAGGGGGAAGGGAACACTGAAGCTTTCTTT.

As regards this clone: This same CDR3 is encoded by further DNA sequences in the sample. The genes are TRBV5-1 and TRBJ2-3; no firm D call. Per the germline V gene, CDR1 is SGHRS and CDR2 is YFSETQ. The V end was cut by 0 bases, the J end by 2 bases, with 7 bases between. The CDR3 is 14 amino acids. The CDR3 coding sequence is TGCGCCAGCAGCTTGGTTGGATTCACAGATACGCAGTATTTT. Translation gives CASSLVGFTDTQYF.

V gene TRBV18 combines with J gene TRBJ1-3, with D unclear. V lost 3 bases and J 5 bases, leaving 14 bases between the germline ends. CDR1 and CDR2 (germline): KGHSH, LQKENI. The CDR3 loop spans 15 amino acids. The CDR3 bases are TGTGCCAGCTCACCCGCACCCCGTAACAGAAACACCATATATTTT. It specifies CASSPAPRNRNTIYF.

J is TRBJ2-3 and V is TRBV28; no definite D call. V was cut by 5 bases and J by 1 base, with 7 bases left in between. The CDR3 contains 13 residues. Germline V CDR1 and CDR2: MDHEN, SYDVKM. The CDR3 nucleotides are TGTGCCAGCAGTCGGCCCGGCACAGATACGCAGTATTTT. Its protein product is CASSRPGTDTQYF.

The V and J genes are TRBV14 and TRBJ2-6; D gene unclear. The length of the CDR3 is 14 residues. The germline CDR1 and CDR2 sequences are SGHDN and FVKESK. Trimming removed 1 base from V and 4 bases from J, with 5 bases in between. Written as DNA, the CDR3 is TGTGCCAGCAGCCAAGCGCCGGGGGCCAACGTCCTGACTTTC. It is translated as CASSQAPGANVLTF.

The rearrangement joins TRBV7-2 to TRBJ2-3; D call uncertain. The CDR3 runs 16 residues. Trimming cost V 0 bases and J 6 bases, with 16 bases left between them. In germline, CDR1 is SGHTA, CDR2 FQGNSA. CDR3 bases: TGTGCCAGCAGCTTAGCCATAGAGGCCCGCCAGGATACGCAGTATTTT. This sequence encodes CASSLAIEARQDTQYF.

The CDR3, as DNA: TGCGCCAGCAGCTTCCAGTACGAGCAGTACTTC. Protein: CASSFQYEQYF. This sequence joins TRBV5-1 and TRBJ2-7, with D unclear. The CDR3 loop spans 11 amino acids. Trimming cost V 2 bases and J 4 bases, with 4 bases left between them. The germline V gene encodes CDR1 SGHRS and CDR2 YFSETQ.